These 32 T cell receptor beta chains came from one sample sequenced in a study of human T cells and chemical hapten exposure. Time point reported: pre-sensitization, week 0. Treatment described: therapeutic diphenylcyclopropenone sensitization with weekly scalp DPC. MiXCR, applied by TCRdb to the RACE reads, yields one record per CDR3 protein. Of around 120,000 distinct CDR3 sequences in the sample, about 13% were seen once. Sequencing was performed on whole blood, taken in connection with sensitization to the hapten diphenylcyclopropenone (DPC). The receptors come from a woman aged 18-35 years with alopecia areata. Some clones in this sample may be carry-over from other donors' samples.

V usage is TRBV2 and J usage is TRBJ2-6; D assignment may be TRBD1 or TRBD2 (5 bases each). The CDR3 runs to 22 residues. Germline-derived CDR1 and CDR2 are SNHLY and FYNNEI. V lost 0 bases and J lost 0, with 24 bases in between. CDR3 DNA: TGTGCCAGCAGTGAAGCGGCGTGGGGCCGGGGCAGAAACCCCTCTGGGGCCAACGTCCTGACTTTC. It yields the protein CASSEAAWGRGRNPSGANVLTF.

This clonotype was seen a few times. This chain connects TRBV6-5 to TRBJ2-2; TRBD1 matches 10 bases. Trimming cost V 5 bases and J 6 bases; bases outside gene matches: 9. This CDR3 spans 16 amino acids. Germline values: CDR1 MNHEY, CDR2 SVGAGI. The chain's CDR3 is CASSPLRDRGPGELFF. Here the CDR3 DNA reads TGTGCCAGCAGTCCCCTACGGGACAGGGGACCCGGGGAGCTGTTTTTT.

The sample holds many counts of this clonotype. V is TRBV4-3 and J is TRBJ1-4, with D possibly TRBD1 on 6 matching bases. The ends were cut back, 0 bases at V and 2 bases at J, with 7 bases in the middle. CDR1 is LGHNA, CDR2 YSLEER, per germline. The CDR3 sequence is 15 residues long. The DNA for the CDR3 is TGCGCCAGCAGCCAAGAGGGGGGCACTAATGAAAAACTGTTTTTT. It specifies CASSQEGGTNEKLFF.

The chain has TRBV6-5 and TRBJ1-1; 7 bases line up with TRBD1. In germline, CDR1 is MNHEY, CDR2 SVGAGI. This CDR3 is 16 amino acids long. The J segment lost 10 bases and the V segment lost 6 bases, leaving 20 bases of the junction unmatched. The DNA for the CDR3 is TGTGCCAGCAGCGGGGACCGACAGGGAGGTAATTATGGAGCTTTCTTT. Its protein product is CASSGDRQGGNYGAFF.

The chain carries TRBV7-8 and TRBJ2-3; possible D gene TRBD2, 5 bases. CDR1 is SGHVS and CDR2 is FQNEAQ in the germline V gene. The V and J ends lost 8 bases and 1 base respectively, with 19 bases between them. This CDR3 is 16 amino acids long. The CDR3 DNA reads TGTGCCAGCCTCCCTACTAGGGTGATTGGCACAGATACGCAGTATTTT. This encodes CASLPTRVIGTDTQYF.

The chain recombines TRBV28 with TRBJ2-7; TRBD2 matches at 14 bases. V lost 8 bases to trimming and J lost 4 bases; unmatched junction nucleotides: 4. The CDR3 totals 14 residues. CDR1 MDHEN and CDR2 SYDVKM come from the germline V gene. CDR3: CASLGLAGGYEQYF. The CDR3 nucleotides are TGTGCCAGCTTAGGACTAGCGGGGGGATACGAGCAGTACTTC.

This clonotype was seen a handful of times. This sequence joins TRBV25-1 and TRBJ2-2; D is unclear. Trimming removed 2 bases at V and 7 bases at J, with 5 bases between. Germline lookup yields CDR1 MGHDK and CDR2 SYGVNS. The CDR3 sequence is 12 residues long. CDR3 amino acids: CASSEPDGELFF. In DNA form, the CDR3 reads TGTGCCAGCAGTGAACCTGACGGGGAGCTGTTTTTT.

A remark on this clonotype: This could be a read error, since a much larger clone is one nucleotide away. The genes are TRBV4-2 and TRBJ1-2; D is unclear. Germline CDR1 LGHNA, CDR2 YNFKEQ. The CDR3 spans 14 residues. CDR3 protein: CASSQARTNYVYTF. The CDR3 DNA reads TGTGCCAGCAGCCAAGCTCGTACTAACTATGTCTACACCTTC.

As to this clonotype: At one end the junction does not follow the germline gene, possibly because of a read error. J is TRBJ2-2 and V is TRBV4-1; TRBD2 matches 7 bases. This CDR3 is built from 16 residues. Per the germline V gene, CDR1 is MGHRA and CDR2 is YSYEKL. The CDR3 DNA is TGCGTCAGCAGCCAAGTAAGCGGGGCCCGCACCGGGGAGCTGTTTTTT. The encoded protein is CVSSQVSGARTGELFF.

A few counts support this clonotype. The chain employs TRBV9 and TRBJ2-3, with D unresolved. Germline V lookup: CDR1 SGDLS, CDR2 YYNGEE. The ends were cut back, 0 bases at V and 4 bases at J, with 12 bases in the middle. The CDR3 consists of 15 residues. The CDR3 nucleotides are TGTGCCAGCAGCGTAGACCCTTCGGTTCCAGATACGCAGTATTTT. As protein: CASSVDPSVPDTQYF.

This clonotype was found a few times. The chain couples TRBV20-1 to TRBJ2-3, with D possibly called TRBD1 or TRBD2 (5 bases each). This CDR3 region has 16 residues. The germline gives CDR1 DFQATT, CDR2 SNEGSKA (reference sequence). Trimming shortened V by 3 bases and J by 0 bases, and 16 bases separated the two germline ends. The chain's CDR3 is CSASGGKEASTDTQYF. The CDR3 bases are TGCAGTGCTAGTGGGGGTAAGGAGGCTAGCACAGATACGCAGTATTTT.

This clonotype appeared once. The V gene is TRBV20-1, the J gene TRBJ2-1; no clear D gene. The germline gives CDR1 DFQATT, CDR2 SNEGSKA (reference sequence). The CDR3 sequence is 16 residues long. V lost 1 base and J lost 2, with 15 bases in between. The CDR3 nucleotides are TGCAGTGCTAGAGGCCCCCGACTTGGGACCTACAATGAGCAGTTCTTC. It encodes CSARGPRLGTYNEQFF.

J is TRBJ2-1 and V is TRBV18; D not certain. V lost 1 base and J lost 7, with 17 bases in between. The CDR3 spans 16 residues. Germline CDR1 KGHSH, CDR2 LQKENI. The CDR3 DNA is TGTGCCAGCTCACCACTGAGGCCAGGCCAAGGGAATGAGCAGTTCTTC. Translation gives CASSPLRPGQGNEQFF.

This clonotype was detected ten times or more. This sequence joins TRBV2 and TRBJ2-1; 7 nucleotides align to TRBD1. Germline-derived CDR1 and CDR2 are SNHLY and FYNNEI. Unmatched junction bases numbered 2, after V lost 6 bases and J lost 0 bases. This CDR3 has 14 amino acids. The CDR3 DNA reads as TGTGCCAGCAGGGGGGACAGCTCCTACAATGAGCAGTTCTTC. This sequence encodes CASRGDSSYNEQFF.

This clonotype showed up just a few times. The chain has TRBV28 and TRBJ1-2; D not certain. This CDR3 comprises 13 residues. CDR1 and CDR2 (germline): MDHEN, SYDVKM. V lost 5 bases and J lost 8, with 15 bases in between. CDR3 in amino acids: CASSNQPPGGYTF. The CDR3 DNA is TGTGCCAGCAGTAACCAACCCCCGGGAGGCTACACCTTC.

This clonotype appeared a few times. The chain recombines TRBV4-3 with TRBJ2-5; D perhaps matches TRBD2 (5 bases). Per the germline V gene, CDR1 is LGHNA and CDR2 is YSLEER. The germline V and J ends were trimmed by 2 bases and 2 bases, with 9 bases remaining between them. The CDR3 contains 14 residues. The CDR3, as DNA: TGCGCCAGCAGCCAATCGGGGAGTCAAGAGACCCAGTACTTC. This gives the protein CASSQSGSQETQYF.

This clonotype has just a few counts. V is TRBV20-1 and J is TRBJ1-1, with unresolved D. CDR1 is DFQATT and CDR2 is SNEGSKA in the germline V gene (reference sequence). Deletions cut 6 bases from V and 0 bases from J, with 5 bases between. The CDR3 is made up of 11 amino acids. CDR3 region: CSAMLNTEAFF. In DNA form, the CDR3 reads TGCAGTGCGATGTTGAACACTGAAGCTTTCTTT.

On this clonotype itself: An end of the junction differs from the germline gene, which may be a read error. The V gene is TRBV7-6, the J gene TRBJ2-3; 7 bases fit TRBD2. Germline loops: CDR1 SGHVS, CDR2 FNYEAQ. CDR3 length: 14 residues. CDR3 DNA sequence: TGTGCCAACAGCTTAGCGGGTGGGCCAGATACGCAGTATTTT. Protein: CANSLAGGPDTQYF.

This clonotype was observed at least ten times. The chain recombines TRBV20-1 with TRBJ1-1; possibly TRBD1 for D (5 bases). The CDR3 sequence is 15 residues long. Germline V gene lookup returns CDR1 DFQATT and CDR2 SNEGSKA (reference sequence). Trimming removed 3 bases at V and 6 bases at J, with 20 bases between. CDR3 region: CSASPPGTQSSEAFF. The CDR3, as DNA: TGCAGTGCTAGCCCCCCTGGGACGCAATCCTCTGAAGCTTTCTTT.

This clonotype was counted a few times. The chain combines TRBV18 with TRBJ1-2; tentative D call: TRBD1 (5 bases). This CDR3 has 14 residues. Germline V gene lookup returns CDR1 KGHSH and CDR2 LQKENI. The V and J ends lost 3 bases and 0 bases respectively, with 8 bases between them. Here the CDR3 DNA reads TGTGCCAGCTCACCGCCGGGGGCTAACTATGGCTACACCTTC. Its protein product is CASSPPGANYGYTF.

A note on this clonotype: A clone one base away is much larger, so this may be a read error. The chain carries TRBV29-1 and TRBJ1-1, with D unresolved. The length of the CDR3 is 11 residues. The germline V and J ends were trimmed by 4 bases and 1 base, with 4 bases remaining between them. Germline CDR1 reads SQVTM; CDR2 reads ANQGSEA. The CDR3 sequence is CSVVGNTEAFF. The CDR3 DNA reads TGCAGCGTTGTAGGGAACACTGAAGCTTTCTTT.

The CDR3 DNA reads as TGCAGTGCTAGAGATTGGAACAGGGCCGAAAAACTGTTTTTT. This sequence encodes CSARDWNRAEKLFF. The chain recombines TRBV20-1 with TRBJ1-4; D perhaps matches TRBD1 (6 bases). V dropped 0 bases and J dropped 8 bases, with 13 bases sitting between them. CDR1 and CDR2 from the germline V gene are DFQATT and SNEGSKA (reference sequence). This CDR3 is built from 14 residues.

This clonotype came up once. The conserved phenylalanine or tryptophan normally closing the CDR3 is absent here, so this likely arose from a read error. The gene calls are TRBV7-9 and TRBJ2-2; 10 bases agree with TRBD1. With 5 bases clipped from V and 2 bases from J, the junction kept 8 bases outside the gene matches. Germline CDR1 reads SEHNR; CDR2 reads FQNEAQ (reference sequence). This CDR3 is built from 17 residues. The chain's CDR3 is CASSAGGTGANTGELFS. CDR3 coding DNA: TGTGCCAGCAGCGCAGGCGGGACAGGGGCTAACACCGGGGAGCTGTTTTCT.

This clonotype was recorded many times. The DNA for the CDR3 is TGTGCCAGCAGCTTACAGGGAATCAGCACCACAGATACGCAGTATTTT. The encoded protein is CASSLQGISTTDTQYF. This chain links TRBV7-2 with TRBJ2-3; D perhaps matches TRBD1 (5 bases). This CDR3 is built from 16 residues. In germline, CDR1 is SGHTA, CDR2 FQGNSA. Trimming took off 2 bases at V and 2 bases at J, with 14 bases between the two ends.

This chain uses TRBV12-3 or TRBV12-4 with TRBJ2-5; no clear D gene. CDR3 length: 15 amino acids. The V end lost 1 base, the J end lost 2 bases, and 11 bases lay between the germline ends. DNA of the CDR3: TGTGCCAGCAGTTTAGTTCAGTCCTGGCAAGAGACCCAGTACTTC. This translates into CASSLVQSWQETQYF.

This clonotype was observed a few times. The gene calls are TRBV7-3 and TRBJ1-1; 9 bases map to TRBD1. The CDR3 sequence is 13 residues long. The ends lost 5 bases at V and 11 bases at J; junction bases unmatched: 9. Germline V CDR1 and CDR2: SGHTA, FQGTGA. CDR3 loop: CASSPDRGAVAFF. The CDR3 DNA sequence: TGTGCCAGCAGCCCGGACAGGGGAGCTGTTGCTTTCTTT.

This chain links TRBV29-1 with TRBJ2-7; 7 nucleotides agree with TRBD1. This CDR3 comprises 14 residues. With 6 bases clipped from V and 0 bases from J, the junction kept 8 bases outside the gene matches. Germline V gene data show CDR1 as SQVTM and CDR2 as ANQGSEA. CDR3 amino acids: CSVIGQESSYEQYF. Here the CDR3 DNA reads TGCAGCGTGATAGGACAGGAGAGCTCCTACGAGCAGTACTTC.

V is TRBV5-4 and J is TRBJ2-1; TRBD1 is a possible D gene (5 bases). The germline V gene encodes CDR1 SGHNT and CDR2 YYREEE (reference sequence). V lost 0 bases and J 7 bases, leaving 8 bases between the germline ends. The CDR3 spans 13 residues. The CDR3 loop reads CASSLGQLNEQFF. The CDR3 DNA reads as TGTGCCAGCAGCTTGGGACAGTTAAATGAGCAGTTCTTC.

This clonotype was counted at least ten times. CDR3 sequence: CASSYSSRFNTEAFF. CDR3 bases: TGTGCCAGCAGTTACTCGAGCAGATTTAACACTGAAGCTTTCTTT. The chain carries TRBV6-5 and TRBJ1-1; D gene ambiguous. Trimming took 0 bases from V and 2 from J, leaving 10 bases between them. The CDR3 has 15 amino acids. CDR1 and CDR2 from the germline V gene are MNHEY and SVGAGI.

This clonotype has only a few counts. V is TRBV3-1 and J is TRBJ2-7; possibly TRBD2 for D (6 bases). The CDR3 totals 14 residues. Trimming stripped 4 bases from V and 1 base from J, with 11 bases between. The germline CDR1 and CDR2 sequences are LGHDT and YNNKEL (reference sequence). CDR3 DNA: TGTGCCAGCAGCCGGGCAGGGACTTCCTACGAGCAGTACTTC. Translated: CASSRAGTSYEQYF.

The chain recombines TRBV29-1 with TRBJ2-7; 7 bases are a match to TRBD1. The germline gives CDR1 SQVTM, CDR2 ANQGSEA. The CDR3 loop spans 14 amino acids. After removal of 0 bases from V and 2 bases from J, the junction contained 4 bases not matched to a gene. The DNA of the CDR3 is TGCAGCGTTGAAGATACCCAGGGGGCCTACGAGCAGTACTTC. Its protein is CSVEDTQGAYEQYF.

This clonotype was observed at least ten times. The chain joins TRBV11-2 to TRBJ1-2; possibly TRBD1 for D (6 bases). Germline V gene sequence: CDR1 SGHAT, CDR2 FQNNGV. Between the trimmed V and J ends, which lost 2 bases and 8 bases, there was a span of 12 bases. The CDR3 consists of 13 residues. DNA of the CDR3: TGTGCCAGCAGCTTATCGGACAGCTTGGGCTACACCTTC. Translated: CASSLSDSLGYTF. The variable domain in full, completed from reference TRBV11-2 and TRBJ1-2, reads EAGVAQSPRYKIIEKRQSVAFWCNPISGHATLYWYQQILGQGPKLLIQFQNNGVVDDSQLPKDRFSAERLKGVDSTLKIQPAKLEDSAVYLCASSLSDSLGYTFGSGTRLTVV.